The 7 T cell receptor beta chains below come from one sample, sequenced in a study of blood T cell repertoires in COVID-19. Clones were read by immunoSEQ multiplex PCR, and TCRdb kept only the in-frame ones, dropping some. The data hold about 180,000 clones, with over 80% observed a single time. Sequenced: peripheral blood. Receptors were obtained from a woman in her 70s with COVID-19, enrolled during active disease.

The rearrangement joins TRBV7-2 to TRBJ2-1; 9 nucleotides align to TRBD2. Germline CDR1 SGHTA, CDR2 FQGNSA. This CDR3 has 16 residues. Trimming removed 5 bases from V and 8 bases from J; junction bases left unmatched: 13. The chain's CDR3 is CASSPRHRTSEHEQFF. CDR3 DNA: TGTGCCAGCAGCCCGAGACATCGGACTAGCGAACATGAGCAGTTCTTC. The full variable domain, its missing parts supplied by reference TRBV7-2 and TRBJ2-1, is GAGVSQSPSNKVTEKGKDVELRCDPISGHTALYWYRQSLGQGLEFLIYFQGNSAPDKSGLPSDRFSAERTGGSVSTLTIQRTQQEDSAVYLCASSPRHRTSEHEQFFGPGTRLTVL.

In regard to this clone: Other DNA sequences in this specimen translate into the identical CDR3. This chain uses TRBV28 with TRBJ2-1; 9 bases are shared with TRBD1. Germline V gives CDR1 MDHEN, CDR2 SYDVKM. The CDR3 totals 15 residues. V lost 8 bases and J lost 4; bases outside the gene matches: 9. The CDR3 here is CASSKAGTGYNEQFF. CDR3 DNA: TGTGCCAGCTCGAAGGCCGGGACAGGGTACAATGAGCAGTTCTTC.

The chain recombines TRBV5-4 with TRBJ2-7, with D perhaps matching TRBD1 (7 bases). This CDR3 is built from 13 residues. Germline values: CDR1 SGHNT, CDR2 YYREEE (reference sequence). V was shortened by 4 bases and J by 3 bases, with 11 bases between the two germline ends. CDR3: CASSAQGGYEQYF. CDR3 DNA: TGTGCCAGCAGCGCGCAGGGGGGCTACGAGCAGTACTTC.

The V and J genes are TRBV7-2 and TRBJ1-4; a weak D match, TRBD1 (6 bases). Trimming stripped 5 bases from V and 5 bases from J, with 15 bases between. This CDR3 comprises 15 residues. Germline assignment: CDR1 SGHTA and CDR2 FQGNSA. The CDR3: CASSPRWGPNEKLFF. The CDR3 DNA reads TGTGCCAGCAGCCCCCGTTGGGGGCCGAATGAAAAACTGTTTTTT.

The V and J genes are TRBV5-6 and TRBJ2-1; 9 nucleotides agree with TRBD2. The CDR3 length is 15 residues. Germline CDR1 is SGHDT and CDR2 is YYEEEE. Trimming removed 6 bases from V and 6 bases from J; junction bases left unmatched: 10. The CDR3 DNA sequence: TGTGCCAGCACCTTAGCGGGAGCGCAGGCCAATGAGCAGTTCTTC. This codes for CASTLAGAQANEQFF.

The CDR3 spells CAISESFPGQSGYTF. The CDR3 nucleotides are TGTGCCATCAGTGAGAGCTTCCCGGGACAGAGCGGCTACACCTTC. The chain carries TRBV10-3 and TRBJ1-2; 7 nucleotides line up with TRBD1. The CDR3 spans 15 residues. Per the germline V gene, CDR1 is ENHRY and CDR2 is SYGVKD. J lost 8 bases, V lost 2 bases, and 11 bases had no gene match.

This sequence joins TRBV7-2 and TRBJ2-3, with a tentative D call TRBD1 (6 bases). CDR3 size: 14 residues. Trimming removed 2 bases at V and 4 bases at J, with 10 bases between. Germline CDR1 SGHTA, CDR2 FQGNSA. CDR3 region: CASSLQTGPDTQYF. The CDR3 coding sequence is TGTGCCAGCAGCTTACAAACAGGGCCAGATACGCAGTATTTT.